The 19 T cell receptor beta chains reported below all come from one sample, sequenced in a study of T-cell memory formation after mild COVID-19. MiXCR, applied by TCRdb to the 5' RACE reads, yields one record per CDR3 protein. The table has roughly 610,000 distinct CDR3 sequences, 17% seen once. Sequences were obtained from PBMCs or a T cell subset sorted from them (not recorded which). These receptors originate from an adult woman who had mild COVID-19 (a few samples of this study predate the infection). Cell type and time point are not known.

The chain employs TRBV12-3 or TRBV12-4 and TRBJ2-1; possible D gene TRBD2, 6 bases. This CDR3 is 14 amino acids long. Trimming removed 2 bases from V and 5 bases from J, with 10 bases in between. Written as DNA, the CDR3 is TGTGCCAGCAGTTTATTCGGGGGAAACAATGAGCAGTTCTTC. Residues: CASSLFGGNNEQFF.

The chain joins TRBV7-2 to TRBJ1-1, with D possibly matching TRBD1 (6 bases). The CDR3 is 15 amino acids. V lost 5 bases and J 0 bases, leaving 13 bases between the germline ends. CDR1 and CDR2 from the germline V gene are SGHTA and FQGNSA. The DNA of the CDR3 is TGTGCCAGCAGCCCTAACAGGGCCCTGAACACTGAAGCTTTCTTT. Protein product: CASSPNRALNTEAFF.

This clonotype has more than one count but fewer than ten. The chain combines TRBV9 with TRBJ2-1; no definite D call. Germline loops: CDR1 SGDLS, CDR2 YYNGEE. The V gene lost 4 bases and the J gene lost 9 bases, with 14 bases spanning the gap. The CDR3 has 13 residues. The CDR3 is CASSPSILGEQFF. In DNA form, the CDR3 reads TGTGCCAGCAGCCCCTCCATACTCGGTGAGCAGTTCTTC.

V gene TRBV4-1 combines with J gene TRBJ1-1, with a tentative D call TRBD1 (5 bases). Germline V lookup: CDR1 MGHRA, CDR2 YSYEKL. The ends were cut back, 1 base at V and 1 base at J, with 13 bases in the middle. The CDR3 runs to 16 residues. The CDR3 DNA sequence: TGCGCCAGCAGCCAAGTGGGGCGGTCGAGGAACACTGAAGCTTTCTTT. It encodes CASSQVGRSRNTEAFF.

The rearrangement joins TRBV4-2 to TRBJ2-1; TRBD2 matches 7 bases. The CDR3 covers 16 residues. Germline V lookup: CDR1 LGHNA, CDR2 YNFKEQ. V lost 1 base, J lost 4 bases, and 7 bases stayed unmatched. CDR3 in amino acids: CASSQVSAGVYNEQFF. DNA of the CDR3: TGTGCCAGCAGCCAAGTATCTGCGGGGGTATACAATGAGCAGTTCTTC.

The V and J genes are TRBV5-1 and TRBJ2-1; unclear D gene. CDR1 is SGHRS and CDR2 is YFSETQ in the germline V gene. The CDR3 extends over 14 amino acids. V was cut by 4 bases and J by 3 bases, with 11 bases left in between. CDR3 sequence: CASSPAASYNEQFF. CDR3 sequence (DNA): TGCGCCAGCAGCCCGGCGGCTAGCTACAATGAGCAGTTCTTC.

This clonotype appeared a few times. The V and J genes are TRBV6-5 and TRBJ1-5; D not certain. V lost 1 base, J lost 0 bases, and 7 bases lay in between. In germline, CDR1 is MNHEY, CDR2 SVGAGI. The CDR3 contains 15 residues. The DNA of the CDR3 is TGTGCCAGCAGTTACTTGGGTGGTAGCAATCAGCCCCAGCATTTT. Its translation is CASSYLGGSNQPQHF.

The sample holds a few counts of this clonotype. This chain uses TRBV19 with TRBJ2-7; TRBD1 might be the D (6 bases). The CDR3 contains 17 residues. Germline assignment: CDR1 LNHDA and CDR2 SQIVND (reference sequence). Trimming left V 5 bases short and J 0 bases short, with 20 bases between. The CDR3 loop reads CASSERPYRVSSYEQYF. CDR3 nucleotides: TGTGCCAGTAGTGAACGGCCTTACAGGGTTTCCTCCTACGAGCAGTACTTC. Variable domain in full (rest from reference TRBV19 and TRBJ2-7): DGGITQSPKYLFRKEGQNVTLSCEQNLNHDAMYWYRQDPGQGLRLIYYSQIVNDFQKGDIAEGYSVSREKKESFPLTVTSAQKNPTAFYLCASSERPYRVSSYEQYFGPGTRLTVT.

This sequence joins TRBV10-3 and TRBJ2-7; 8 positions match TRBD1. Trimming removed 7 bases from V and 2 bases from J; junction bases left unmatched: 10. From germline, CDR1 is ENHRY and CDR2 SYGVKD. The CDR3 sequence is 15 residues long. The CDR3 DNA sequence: TGTGCCATCACCCCGTCCCAGGACAGGGCCTACGAGCAGTACTTC. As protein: CAITPSQDRAYEQYF.

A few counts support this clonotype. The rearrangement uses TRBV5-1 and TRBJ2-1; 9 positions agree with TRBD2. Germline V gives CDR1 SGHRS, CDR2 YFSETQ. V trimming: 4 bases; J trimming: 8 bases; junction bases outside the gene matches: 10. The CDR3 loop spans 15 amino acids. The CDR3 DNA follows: TGCGCCAGCAGCCCGGGACTAGCTAGAAGTCATGAGCAGTTCTTC. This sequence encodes CASSPGLARSHEQFF.

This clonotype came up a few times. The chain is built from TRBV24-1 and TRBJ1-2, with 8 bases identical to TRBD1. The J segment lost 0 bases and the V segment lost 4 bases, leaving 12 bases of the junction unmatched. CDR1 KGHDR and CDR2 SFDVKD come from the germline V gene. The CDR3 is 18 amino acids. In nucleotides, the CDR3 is TGTGCCACCAGTGACCCCAGACAGGGGAGCTCGGCTAACTATGGCTACACCTTC. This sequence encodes CATSDPRQGSSANYGYTF.

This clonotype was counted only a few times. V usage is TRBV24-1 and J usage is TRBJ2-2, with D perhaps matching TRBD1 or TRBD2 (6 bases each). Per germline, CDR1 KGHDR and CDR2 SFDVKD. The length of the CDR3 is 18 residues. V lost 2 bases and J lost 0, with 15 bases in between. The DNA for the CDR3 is TGTGCCACCAGTGATTGGAGGGGGGAGGACGCGAACACCGGGGAGCTGTTTTTT. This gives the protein CATSDWRGEDANTGELFF.

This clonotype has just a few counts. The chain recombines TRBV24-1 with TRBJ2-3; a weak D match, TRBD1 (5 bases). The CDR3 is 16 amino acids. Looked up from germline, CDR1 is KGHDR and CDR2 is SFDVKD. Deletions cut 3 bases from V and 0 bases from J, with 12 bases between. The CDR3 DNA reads TGTGCCACCAGTGATCCAAAGACAGCTAGCACAGATACGCAGTATTTT. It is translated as CATSDPKTASTDTQYF.

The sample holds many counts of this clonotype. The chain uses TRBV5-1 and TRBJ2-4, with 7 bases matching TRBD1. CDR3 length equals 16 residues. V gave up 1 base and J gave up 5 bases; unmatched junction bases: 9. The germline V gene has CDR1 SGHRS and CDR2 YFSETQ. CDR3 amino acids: CASSLNGQAWENIQYF. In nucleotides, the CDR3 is TGCGCCAGCAGCTTGAACGGACAGGCATGGGAAAACATTCAGTACTTC.

CDR3 protein: CASRAQGAGELFF. The CDR3 nucleotides read TGTGCCAGCAGAGCTCAAGGAGCCGGGGAGCTGTTTTTT. The chain employs TRBV2 and TRBJ2-2, with D unresolved. Germline CDR1 SNHLY, CDR2 FYNNEI. CDR3 length: 13 amino acids. Trimming removed 6 bases from V and 6 bases from J, with 11 bases in between.

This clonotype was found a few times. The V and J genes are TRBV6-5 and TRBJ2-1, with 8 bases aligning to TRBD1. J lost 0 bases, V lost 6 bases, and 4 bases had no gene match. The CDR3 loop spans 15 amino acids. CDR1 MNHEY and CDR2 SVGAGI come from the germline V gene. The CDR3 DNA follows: TGTGCCAGCAGCCGGCAGGGGGCCTCCTACAATGAGCAGTTCTTC. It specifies CASSRQGASYNEQFF.

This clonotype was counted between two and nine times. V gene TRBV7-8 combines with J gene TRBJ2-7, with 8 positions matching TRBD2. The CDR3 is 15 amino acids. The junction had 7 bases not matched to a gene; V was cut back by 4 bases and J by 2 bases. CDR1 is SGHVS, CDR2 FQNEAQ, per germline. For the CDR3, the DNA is TGTGCCAGCAGCTCCCTCGGGGGGGTGGCCTACGAGCAGTACTTC. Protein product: CASSSLGGVAYEQYF.

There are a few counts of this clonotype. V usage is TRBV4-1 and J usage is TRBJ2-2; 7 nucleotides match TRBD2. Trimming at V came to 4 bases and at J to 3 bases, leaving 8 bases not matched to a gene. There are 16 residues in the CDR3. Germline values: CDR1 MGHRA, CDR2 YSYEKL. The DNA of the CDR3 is TGCGCCAGCAGCCCCCCGGGGGGAGTTGACACCGGGGAGCTGTTTTTT. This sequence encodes CASSPPGGVDTGELFF.

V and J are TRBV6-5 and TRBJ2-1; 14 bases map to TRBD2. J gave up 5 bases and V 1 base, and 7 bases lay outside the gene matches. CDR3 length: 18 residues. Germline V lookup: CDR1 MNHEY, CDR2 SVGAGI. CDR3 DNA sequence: TGTGCCAGCAGTTACTTGGGACTAGCGGGAGCTCGGAACAATGAGCAGTTCTTC. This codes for CASSYLGLAGARNNEQFF.